A selection of T cell receptor beta chains follows, all from one sample in a study of response to subunit inactivated influenza vaccine. Using its own MiXCR run on the RT-PCR reads, TCRdb lists one record per CDR3 protein. Among about 650,000 distinct CDR3 sequences listed, around 16% were seen once. The specimen comprised PBMCs from blood, sampled 12 days after vaccination. All receptors come from a man aged 45-65 years who received an inactivated influenza vaccine. Both conserved end residues are part of each CDR3. The order of the fields is V gene, J gene, clone size, D gene, CDR3 protein, CDR3 DNA. A D gene is named only where the DNA matches it firmly. Expanded clones get a size class; other rows say once, few or many, or leave the size out.

>TRBV7-2|TRBJ2-7|few|TRBD2
CASSSTTSGSSYEQYF
TGTGCCAGCAGCTCTACGACTAGCGGGAGCTCCTACGAGCAGTACTTC
>TRBV5-5|TRBJ2-3|NA|NA
CASSLRGGADYTDTQYF
TGTGCCAGCAGCTTGCGCGGCGGGGCGGATTATACAGATACGCAGTATTTT
>TRBV19|TRBJ2-7|NA|NA
CASSIVPSYEQYF
TGTGCCAGTAGTATAGTGCCCTCCTACGAGCAGTACTTC
>TRBV20-1|TRBJ2-1|NA|TRBD2
CSARPLAGVNEQFF
TGCAGTGCTAGACCACTAGCGGGAGTGAATGAGCAGTTCTTC
>TRBV7-8|TRBJ2-5|few|NA
CASSLTVRETQYF
TGTGCCAGCAGCTTGACTGTGCGGGAGACCCAGTACTTC
>TRBV11-2|TRBJ2-3|NA|NA
CASSLRIGGTDTQYF
TGTGCCAGCAGCTTACGGATCGGGGGAACAGATACGCAGTATTTT
>TRBV7-2|TRBJ2-3|many|NA
CASSPLMNTDTQYF
TGTGCCAGCAGCCCCCTGATGAACACAGATACGCAGTATTTT
>TRBV18|TRBJ2-6|few|NA
CASSPRTSGANVLTF
TGTGCCAGCTCACCACGAACCTCTGGGGCCAACGTCCTGACTTTC
>TRBV12-3/TRBV12-4|TRBJ1-1|few|TRBD1
CASSLYRGRSNTEAFF
TGTGCCAGCAGTTTGTACAGGGGCCGATCGAACACTGAAGCTTTCTTT
>TRBV7-9|TRBJ1-1|many|NA
CASSAFAMNTEAFF
TGTGCCAGCAGCGCTTTCGCAATGAACACTGAAGCTTTCTTT
>TRBV28|TRBJ2-1|few|NA
CASSRLASEQFF
TGTGCCAGCAGTCGTCTAGCGTCCGAGCAGTTCTTC
>TRBV11-2|TRBJ2-1|NA|NA
CASSSLTQQFF
TGTGCCAGCAGCTCTTTGACGCAGCAGTTCTTC
>TRBV20-1|TRBJ2-3|NA|NA
CSASDPVKSTDTQYF
TGCAGTGCTAGCGACCCCGTAAAAAGCACAGATACGCAGTATTTT
>TRBV20-1|TRBJ1-5|few|NA
CSARAGGTGGNQPQHF
TGCAGTGCTAGAGCTGGAGGGACGGGAGGCAATCAGCCCCAGCATTTT
>TRBV24-1|TRBJ2-7|NA|NA
CATSDSDGRNSYEQYF
TGTGCCACCAGTGATAGCGATGGGCGGAACTCCTACGAGCAGTACTTC
>TRBV15|TRBJ1-1|few|TRBD1
CATSSGTEHTEAFF
TGTGCCACCAGCAGTGGGACAGAGCACACTGAAGCTTTCTTT
>TRBV13|TRBJ2-1|many|TRBD2
CASSALAGGPYNEQFF
TGTGCCAGCAGCGCCCTAGCGGGAGGACCTTACAATGAGCAGTTCTTC
>TRBV5-1|TRBJ2-3|many|NA
CASSWSTDTQYF
TGCGCCAGCAGCTGGAGCACAGATACGCAGTATTTT
>TRBV7-2|TRBJ1-2|few|NA
CASTAQGGHYGYTF
TGTGCCAGCACCGCACAGGGTGGGCACTATGGCTACACCTTC
>TRBV7-9|TRBJ2-7|few|TRBD1
CASRGQPNSYEQYF
TGTGCCAGCAGGGGACAGCCGAACTCCTACGAGCAGTACTTC
>TRBV11-2|TRBJ2-7|few|TRBD1
CASSPTYRGSYEQYF
TGTGCCAGCAGCCCCACTTACAGGGGCTCCTACGAGCAGTACTTC
>TRBV2|TRBJ1-2|NA|TRBD1
CASSGQGYYGYTF
TGTGCCAGCAGTGGACAGGGCTACTATGGCTACACCTTC
>TRBV4-1|TRBJ2-5|many|TRBD2
CASSHLQAGVETQYF
TGCGCCAGCAGCCACCTACAAGCGGGAGTAGAGACCCAGTACTTC
>TRBV3-1|TRBJ2-7|NA|TRBD1
CASSPTGVNHEQYF
TGTGCCAGCAGCCCTACAGGGGTAAACCACGAGCAGTACTTC
>TRBV6-1|TRBJ2-3|few|TRBD1
CASSEAWTGGTDTQYF
TGTGCCAGCAGTGAAGCTTGGACAGGGGGCACAGATACGCAGTATTTT
>TRBV7-9|TRBJ2-7|many|NA
CASSLRTYEQYF
TGTGCCAGCAGCTTAAGGACCTACGAGCAGTACTTC
>TRBV29-1|TRBJ2-7|few|NA
CSVSISYEQYF
TGCAGCGTCTCTATCTCCTACGAGCAGTACTTC
>TRBV4-2|TRBJ1-6|NA|TRBD1
CASSQDLGGQVQSPLHF
TGTGCCAGCAGCCAAGATTTAGGGGGCCAAGTGCAATCACCCCTCCACTTT
>TRBV30|TRBJ1-5|NA|NA
CAWTPGGNQPQHF
TGTGCCTGGACCCCGGGTGGCAATCAGCCCCAGCATTTT
>TRBV5-1|TRBJ1-2|NA|TRBD1
CASSPGQGAQYNGYTF
TGCGCCAGCAGCCCCGGACAGGGGGCCCAGTATAACGGCTACACCTTC
>TRBV6-2/TRBV6-3|TRBJ2-5|few|NA
CASSYSWPPGETQYF
TGTGCCAGCAGTTACTCGTGGCCGCCGGGAGAGACCCAGTACTTC